This TCR beta chain was captured in a study of T cells in Graves' hyperthyroidism and ophthalmopathy. Study information: Initial diagnosis, before any treatment, was when peripheral blood was collected.

On the basis of clinical symptoms, serum thyroxine and TRAb, thyroid ultrasound and orbital computed tomography, diagnoses were made. Worth noting for this clonotype: The target antigen is unknown.

Findings and caveats of the study: Most expanded thyroid clonotypes above 0.001 recurred in blood. Stable hyperthyroidism and ophthalmopathy were separated using 13 V-J signatures.

CDR1 is DFQATT, CDR2 SNEGSKA, per germline (reference sequence). V lost 2 bases to trimming and J lost 2 bases, with 15 bases between them. This CDR3 spans 15 amino acids. Amplification targeted TCR beta CDR3 regions from RNA transcripts. The HTBI set primed first-round TCR CDR3 RT-PCR. TCRdb re-derived calls from the multiplex PCR reads in MiXCR, one entry per CDR3 protein. The repertoire holds over 700,000 distinct CDR3 sequences, with about 38% as singletons. The sample consisted of blood. This TCR came from a man aged 18 to 35 with Graves' hyperthyroidism. The rearrangement links TRBV20-1 to TRBJ2-5; D perhaps matches TRBD2 (6 bases). The CDR3 sequence is CSARTPGLPQETQYF. CDR3 nucleotide sequence: TGCAGTGCTAGAACCCCGGGACTTCCGCAAGAGACCCAGTACTTC.